Below, one T cell receptor beta chain is given with its context. Cells sorted by CD45RO/CCR7/CD25/CD127/CD95/CD27 comprised CD4+ naive, central memory, regulatory and stem cell-like memory cells. Germline assignment: CDR1 PRHDT and CDR2 FYEKMQ (reference sequence). J was trimmed by 8 bases and V by 3 bases; bases with no gene match: 5. The CDR3 sequence is 14 residues long. Reverse transcribing all isolated RNA meant expressed TCRB transcripts were sequenced. Sequencing used immunoSEQ multiplex PCR; TCRdb keeps in-frame clones, though not all of them. The profile shows approximately 150,000 clones, over 9.5% of them singletons. This specimen belongs to a study of beta chain features in type 1 diabetes.

The chain uses TRBV13 and TRBJ1-3; 9 nucleotides agree with TRBD1. The receptor was derived from a man aged 18-30 years in good health. Sequencing was performed on naive CD4+ T cells from blood. Here the CDR3 reads CASSFGQGLDTIYF. The CDR3 DNA sequence: TGTGCCAGCAGCTTTGGACAGGGGCTAGACACCATATATTTT.